This T cell receptor (beta chain) was identified during a study of blood T cell repertoires in COVID-19. Those enrolled, adults aged roughly 18 to 100 years, came from about two dozen US areas. Recovery among Cohort 3 donors was established by two negative PCRs, clearance, or symptom resolution. This clone occurred once. Original analysis: Estimation of nucleated cell counts was performed using reference gene primer amplification. Using immunoSEQ multiplex PCR, the repertoire was profiled, and TCRdb retains in-frame clones only, with some absent. Clonal size and the V and J genes are those of that table, whereas D and trimming came from the DNA. The data contain 150,000 to 200,000 clones, approximately 80% of them singletons. The receptor's source is a man in his forties or fifties who had recovered from COVID-19. Sequencing was performed on PBMCs or T cells enriched from blood (not recorded which).

The CDR3 region is CASSLGTGGSNTGELFF. CDR3 bases: TGCGCCAGCAGCTTGGGGACAGGGGGCTCGAACACCGGGGAGCTGTTTTTT. This chain connects TRBV5-1 to TRBJ2-2; 11 bases align to TRBD1. Germline-derived CDR1 and CDR2 are SGHRS and YFSETQ. V dropped 0 bases and J dropped 0; count of bases not matched to a gene: 1. This CDR3 comprises 17 residues.